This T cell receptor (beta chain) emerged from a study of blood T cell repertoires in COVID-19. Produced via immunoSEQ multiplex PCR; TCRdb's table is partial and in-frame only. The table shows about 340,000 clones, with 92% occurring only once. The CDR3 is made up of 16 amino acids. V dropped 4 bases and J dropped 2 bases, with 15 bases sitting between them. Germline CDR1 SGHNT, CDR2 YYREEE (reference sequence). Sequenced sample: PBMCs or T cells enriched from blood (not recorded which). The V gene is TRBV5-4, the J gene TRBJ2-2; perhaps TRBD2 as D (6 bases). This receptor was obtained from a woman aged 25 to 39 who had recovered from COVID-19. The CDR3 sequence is CASSPMSGTNTGELFF. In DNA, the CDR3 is TGTGCCAGCAGCCCGATGTCCGGGACTAACACCGGGGAGCTGTTTTTT.